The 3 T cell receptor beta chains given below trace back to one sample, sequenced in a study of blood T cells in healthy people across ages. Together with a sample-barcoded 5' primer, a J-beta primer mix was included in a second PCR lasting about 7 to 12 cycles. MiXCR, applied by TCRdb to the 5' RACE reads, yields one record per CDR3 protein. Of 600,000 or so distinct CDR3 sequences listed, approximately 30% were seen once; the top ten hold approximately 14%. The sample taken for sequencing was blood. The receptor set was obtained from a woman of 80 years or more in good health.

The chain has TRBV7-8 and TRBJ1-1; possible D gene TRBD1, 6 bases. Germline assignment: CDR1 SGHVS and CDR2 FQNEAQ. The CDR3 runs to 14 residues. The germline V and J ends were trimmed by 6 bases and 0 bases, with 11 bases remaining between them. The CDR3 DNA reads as TGTGCCAGCAGGGGGGCAAGAATGAACACTGAAGCTTTCTTT. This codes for CASRGARMNTEAFF.

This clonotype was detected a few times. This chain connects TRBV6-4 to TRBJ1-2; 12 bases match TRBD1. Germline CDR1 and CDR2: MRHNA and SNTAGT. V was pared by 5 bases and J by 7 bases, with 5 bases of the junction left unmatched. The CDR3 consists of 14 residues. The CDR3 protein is CASSWDRGQGGYTF. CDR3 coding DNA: TGTGCCAGCAGTTGGGACAGGGGGCAAGGTGGCTACACCTTC.

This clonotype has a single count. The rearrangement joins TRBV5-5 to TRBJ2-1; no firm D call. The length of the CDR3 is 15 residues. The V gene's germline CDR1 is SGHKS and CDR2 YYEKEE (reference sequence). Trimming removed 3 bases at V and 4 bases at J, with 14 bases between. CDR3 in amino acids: CASSSTSTPYNEQFF. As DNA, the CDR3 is TGTGCCAGCAGCTCTACCTCGACACCTTACAATGAGCAGTTCTTC.